The next 22 T cell receptor beta chains were all read from a single sample in a study of coeliac disease. TCRdb keeps only in-frame clones here, not all; method: immunoSEQ multiplex PCR. The table includes several thousand clones, about 78% detected once. The sequenced sample was lamina propria lymphocytes from the gut. The receptors come from a young man with celiac disease.

The table lists this clone with a few counts. The genes are TRBV4-1 and TRBJ2-7; 8 bases map to TRBD2. In germline, CDR1 is MGHRA, CDR2 YSYEKL. The CDR3 has 17 amino acids. V lost 2 bases to trimming and J lost 3 bases; unmatched junction nucleotides: 12. The CDR3 DNA reads TGCGCCAGCAGCCAATACGCACTAGTAGCGGGATACTACGAGCAGTACTTC. Translated: CASSQYALVAGYYEQYF.

Concerning this clone itself: Without the conserved terminal phenylalanine or tryptophan, this CDR3 likely stems from a read error. CDR3 coding DNA: TGTGCCAGTAGCCGACAGAGGAACACTGAAGCTTTCCTT. The encoded protein is CASSRQRNTEAFL. The chain combines TRBV19 with TRBJ1-1, with D tentatively TRBD1 (5 bases). This CDR3 spans 13 amino acids. Germline V lookup: CDR1 LNHDA, CDR2 SQIVND (reference sequence). Trimming stripped 6 bases from V and 1 base from J, with 9 bases between.

The V gene is TRBV5-1, the J gene TRBJ1-1; D is possibly TRBD1 (6 bases). Germline CDR1 reads SGHRS; CDR2 reads YFSETQ. The V and J ends lost 3 bases and 1 base respectively, with 19 bases between them. The CDR3 has 17 amino acids. The CDR3 protein is CASSSGQIPYQNTEAFF. CDR3 DNA: TGCGCCAGCAGCTCTGGACAGATCCCGTATCAGAACACTGAAGCTTTCTTT.

This CDR3 reads CASSFGTGELFF. The CDR3 nucleotides are TGTGCCAGCAGTTTCGGGACCGGGGAGCTGTTTTTT. The V gene is TRBV27, the J gene TRBJ2-2; D unresolved. The CDR3 is 12 residues long. CDR1 and CDR2 (germline): MNHEY, SMNVEV (reference sequence). V was trimmed by 3 bases and J by 5 bases, leaving 4 bases between them.

This clone has a handful of counts. The chain has TRBV18 and TRBJ2-5; 7 positions match TRBD2. Germline V gene lookup returns CDR1 KGHSH and CDR2 LQKENI. Losses at the gene ends were 3 bases for V and 3 bases for J; bases not matched to a gene: 4. This CDR3 is built from 14 residues. The CDR3 region is CASSPGTTEETQYF. The DNA of the CDR3 is TGTGCCAGCTCACCCGGGACTACAGAAGAGACCCAGTACTTC.

This rearrangement joins TRBV6-5 to TRBJ2-2, with TRBD2 as a possible D gene (6 bases). This CDR3 has 15 residues. The germline CDR1 and CDR2 sequences are MNHEY and SVGAGI. V lost 0 bases and J 7 bases, leaving 12 bases between the germline ends. The CDR3 protein is CASSYSGGWLGELFF. CDR3 coding DNA: TGTGCCAGCAGTTACTCCGGAGGGTGGCTCGGGGAGCTGTTTTTT.

This clone showed up just a few times. The V and J genes are TRBV11-1 and TRBJ2-5, with D unclear. The V end was cut by 3 bases, the J end by 4 bases, with 6 bases between. The CDR3 totals 12 residues. From germline, CDR1 is SGHAT and CDR2 FQDESV (reference sequence). CDR3: CASSFPLETQYF. The CDR3 DNA follows: TGTGCCAGCAGCTTTCCATTAGAGACCCAGTACTTC.

This clone has more than one count but fewer than ten. The rearrangement links TRBV30 to TRBJ2-2; possible D gene TRBD1, 5 bases. Germline V lookup: CDR1 GTSNPN, CDR2 SVGIG (reference sequence). The CDR3 length is 13 residues. The germline V and J ends were trimmed by 7 bases and 1 base, with 10 bases remaining between them. In DNA form, the CDR3 reads TGTGCCTCAGGGTTTTGGAACACCGGGGAGCTGTTTTTT. Amino acids: CASGFWNTGELFF. Full variable domain (remainder filled in from reference TRBV30 and TRBJ2-2): SQTIHQWPATLVQPVGSPLSLECTVEGTSNPNLYWYRQAAGRGLQLLFYSVGIGQISSEVPQNLSASRPQDRQFILSSKKLLLSDSGFYLCASGFWNTGELFFGEGSRLTVL.

This clone was seen a few times. V usage is TRBV6-1 and J usage is TRBJ2-7; 9 nucleotides match TRBD2. Germline V lookup: CDR1 MNHNS, CDR2 SASEGT. The CDR3 has 15 residues. Trimming took 6 bases from V and 2 from J; bases not matched to a gene: 8. The CDR3 here is CASSAGGPPTYEQYF. The CDR3 region has the DNA TGTGCCAGCAGCGCGGGAGGGCCTCCCACCTACGAGCAGTACTTC.

There are a few counts of this clone. J is TRBJ1-2 and V is TRBV30, with D possibly matching TRBD1 (5 bases). The CDR3 loop spans 12 amino acids. Germline values: CDR1 GTSNPN, CDR2 SVGIG (reference sequence). The ends were cut back, 2 bases at V and 10 bases at J, with 14 bases in the middle. This chain's CDR3 is CAWSYRGIDYTF. The CDR3 DNA sequence: TGTGCCTGGAGTTATAGGGGAATAGACTACACCTTC.

This chain links TRBV7-8 with TRBJ2-2; the match to TRBD1 covers 8 bases. Germline V CDR1 and CDR2: SGHVS, FQNEAQ. J was trimmed by 4 bases and V by 1 base; bases with no gene match: 5. The CDR3 is 16 amino acids. The CDR3 region is CASSLGQGSGTGELFF. The CDR3 DNA reads as TGTGCCAGCAGCTTAGGACAGGGGTCGGGCACCGGGGAGCTGTTTTTT.

This clone showed up just a few times. This rearrangement joins TRBV30 to TRBJ2-7; D is perhaps TRBD1 (6 bases). The CDR3 spans 13 residues. Germline V CDR1 and CDR2: GTSNPN, SVGIG (reference sequence). V was clipped by 0 bases and J by 5 bases, with 11 bases between them. CDR3 coding DNA: TGTGCCTGGAGTGTGGTGTGGGGGCACGAGCAGTACTTC. The encoded protein is CAWSVVWGHEQYF.

V usage is TRBV7-9 and J usage is TRBJ2-1, with TRBD2 identical over 12 bases. V was clipped by 3 bases and J by 10 bases; unmatched bases: 7. The CDR3 has 15 amino acids. Looked up from germline, CDR1 is SEHNR and CDR2 is FQNEAQ (reference sequence). The CDR3: CASSFGLAGTEEQFF. DNA for the CDR3: TGTGCCAGCAGCTTCGGACTAGCGGGGACTGAAGAGCAGTTCTTC.

The rearrangement links TRBV7-2 to TRBJ1-2; D call uncertain. The V end was cut by 5 bases, the J end by 6 bases, with 22 bases between. The CDR3 is made up of 16 amino acids. Germline CDR1 reads SGHTA; CDR2 reads FQGNSA. In DNA, the CDR3 is TGTGCCAGCAGCCCCCAAGGCTTCCCTGAGGGAAATGGCTACACCTTC. Translating gives CASSPQGFPEGNGYTF.

V is TRBV7-2 and J is TRBJ2-5; 7 bases agree with TRBD2. J lost 5 bases, V lost 4 bases, and 10 bases had no gene match. Germline V CDR1 and CDR2: SGHTA, FQGNSA. The length of the CDR3 is 15 residues. This CDR3 reads CASSSGGLVLETQYF. For the CDR3, the DNA is TGTGCCAGCAGCTCTGGTGGACTAGTGCTTGAGACCCAGTACTTC.

The CDR3, as DNA: TGTGCCAGCAGCCCACACGGGGGGGCAGGGAGGTTCACTGAAGCTTTCTTT. It yields the protein CASSPHGGAGRFTEAFF. The rearrangement joins TRBV7-2 to TRBJ1-1, with D possibly TRBD1 on 6 matching bases. The CDR3 runs 17 residues. Germline CDR1 is SGHTA and CDR2 is FQGNSA. The ends were cut back, 5 bases at V and 4 bases at J, with 23 bases in the middle.

The chain combines TRBV6-5 with TRBJ2-2; weak D call: TRBD1 (6 bases). Germline CDR1 reads MNHEY; CDR2 reads SVGAGI. CDR3 size: 15 residues. The germline V and J ends were trimmed by 3 bases and 6 bases, with 14 bases remaining between them. CDR3 in amino acids: CASSYGITGPGELFF. The CDR3, as DNA: TGTGCCAGCAGTTATGGGATAACAGGGCCCGGGGAGCTGTTTTTT.

V and J are TRBV21-1 and TRBJ2-5; TRBD2 is taken as the D call from the table, unchecked against the DNA. TRBV21-1 is reported as a pseudogene. This CDR3 spans 20 amino acids. CDR3 region: CASSPSTGIFSGSNQETQYF. CDR3 nucleotide sequence: TGTGCCAGCAGCCCCTCGACAGGCATTTTTAGCGGGAGTAACCAAGAGACCCAGTACTTC.

The V gene is TRBV10-3, the J gene TRBJ2-7, with D tentatively TRBD2 (6 bases). Germline CDR1 ENHRY, CDR2 SYGVKD. Trimming cost V 0 bases and J 0 bases, with 9 bases left between them. The CDR3 is 15 residues long. The DNA for the CDR3 is TGTGCCATCAGTGAGTCAACGGGAGCCTCCTACGAGCAGTACTTC. It encodes CAISESTGASYEQYF.

The chain carries TRBV7-3 and TRBJ1-6; no clear D gene. The CDR3 has 13 residues. Germline V lookup: CDR1 SGHTA, CDR2 FQGTGA. V dropped 4 bases and J dropped 7 bases, with 8 bases sitting between them. CDR3 loop: CASSSRGNSPLHF. As DNA, the CDR3 is TGTGCCAGCAGCTCGCGCGGGAATTCACCCCTCCACTTT.

The gene calls are TRBV6-5 and TRBJ2-3; D possibly corresponds to TRBD1 (5 bases). V was trimmed by 2 bases and J by 2 bases, leaving 8 bases between them. CDR3 length: 14 amino acids. Germline assignment: CDR1 MNHEY and CDR2 SVGAGI. The CDR3 DNA is TGTGCCAGCAGTTACAGGGGTATCACAGATACGCAGTATTTT. Its protein is CASSYRGITDTQYF.

The V and J genes are TRBV7-8 and TRBJ2-5; TRBD2 agrees at 11 bases. There are 16 residues in the CDR3. With 5 bases clipped from V and 1 base from J, the junction kept 6 bases outside the gene matches. Germline loops: CDR1 SGHVS, CDR2 FQNEAQ. CDR3 residues: CASSQYGLAGQETQYF. As DNA, the CDR3 is TGTGCCAGCAGCCAATATGGACTAGCGGGCCAAGAGACCCAGTACTTC.